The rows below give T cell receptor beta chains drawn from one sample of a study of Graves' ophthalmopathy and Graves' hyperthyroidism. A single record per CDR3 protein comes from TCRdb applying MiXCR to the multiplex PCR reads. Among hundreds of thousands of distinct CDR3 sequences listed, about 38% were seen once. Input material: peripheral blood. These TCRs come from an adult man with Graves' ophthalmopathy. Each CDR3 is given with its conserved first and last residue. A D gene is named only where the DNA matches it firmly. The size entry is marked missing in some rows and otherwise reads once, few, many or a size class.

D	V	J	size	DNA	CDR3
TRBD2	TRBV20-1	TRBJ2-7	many	TGCAGTGCTAGAAGCCGGACTAGCGTTTACGAGCAGTACTTC	CSARSRTSVYEQYF
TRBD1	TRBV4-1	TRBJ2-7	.	TGCGCCAGCAGCCGAAATCCGGGACAGTCCTACGAGCAGTACTTC	CASSRNPGQSYEQYF
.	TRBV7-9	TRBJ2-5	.	TGCGCCAGCAGCTTATTATGGGGCCCCCTCCAAGAGACCCAGTACTTC	CASSLLWGPLQETQYF
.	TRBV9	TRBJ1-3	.	TGTGCCAGCAGACAATCCCGCGGAAACACCATATATTTT	CASRQSRGNTIYF
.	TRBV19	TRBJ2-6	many	TGTGCCAGTAGTATATTTGCAGTACTAAGCTCTGGGGCCAACGTCCTGACTTTC	CASSIFAVLSSGANVLTF
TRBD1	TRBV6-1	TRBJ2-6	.	TGTACCCCTATGGGACAGTTCTCTGGGGCCAACGTCCTGACTTTC	CTPMGQFSGANVLTF
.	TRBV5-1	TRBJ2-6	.	TGCGCCAGCAGCTTGGTGGGGGCAGGGAACTCTGGGGCCAACGTCCTGACTTTC	CASSLVGAGNSGANVLTF
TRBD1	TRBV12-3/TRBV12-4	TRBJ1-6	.	TGTGCCAGCAACTCCGGGACAGTTAATTCACCCCTCCACTTT	CASNSGTVNSPLHF
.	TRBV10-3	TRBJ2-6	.	TGTGCCAGCAGCCAGAGCGGCGGCTCCGGGGCCAACGTCCTGACTTTC	CASSQSGGSGANVLTF
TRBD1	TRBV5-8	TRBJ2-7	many	TGTGCCAGCAGATCCCGGGACAGGGCGTACGAGCAGTACTTC	CASRSRDRAYEQYF
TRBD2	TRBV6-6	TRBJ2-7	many	TGTGCCAGCAGCCTATTGGGGCAGGGAGGGTCCGAGCAGTACTTC	CASSLLGQGGSEQYF
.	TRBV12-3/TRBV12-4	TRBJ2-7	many	TGTGCCAGCAACGTGGCAGGGGAGGAATTTGAGCAGTACTTC	CASNVAGEEFEQYF
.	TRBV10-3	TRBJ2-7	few	TGTGCCAGCAGTCACGCTACAGGTTTTACCTACGAGCAGTACTTC	CASSHATGFTYEQYF
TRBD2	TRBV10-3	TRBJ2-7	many	TGTGCCATCCGACTAGCGGAGTCCTACGAGCAGTACTTC	CAIRLAESYEQYF
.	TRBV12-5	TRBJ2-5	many	TGTGCTAGTGGTTTGGAGACCCAGTACTTC	CASGLETQYF
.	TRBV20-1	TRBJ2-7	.	TGCAGTGCTAGCCAAGGGGAAGGGGCCGAGCAGTACTTC	CSASQGEGAEQYF
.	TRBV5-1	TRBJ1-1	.	TGCGCCAGCAGCTTGGCCGGAAGCACGGTGAACACTGAAGCTTTCTTT	CASSLAGSTVNTEAFF
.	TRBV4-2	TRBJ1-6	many	TGTGCCAGCAGCCAAGAACAGGGTTCACCCCTCCACTTT	CASSQEQGSPLHF
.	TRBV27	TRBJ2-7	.	TGTGCCAGCAGTATTGACCAGCGGTACTACGAGCAGTACTTC	CASSIDQRYYEQYF
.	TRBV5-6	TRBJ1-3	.	TGTGCCAGCAGCTTGTGGGGGGAAGGAAACACCATATATTTT	CASSLWGEGNTIYF
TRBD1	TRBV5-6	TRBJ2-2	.	TGTGCCAGCAGCTCAAACAGGGGCCCCTCCGGCGGGGAGCTGTTTTTT	CASSSNRGPSGGELFF
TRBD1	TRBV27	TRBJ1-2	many	TGTGCCAGCAGCGAAACAGGGGACATCTATGGCTACACCTTC	CASSETGDIYGYTF
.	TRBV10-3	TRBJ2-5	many	TGTGCCATCAGTGTTCAGAGCCAAGAGACCCAGTACTTC	CAISVQSQETQYF
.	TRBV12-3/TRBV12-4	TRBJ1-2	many	TGTGCCAGCGGTAAAGGGTGGGGTGATGGCTACACCTTC	CASGKGWGDGYTF
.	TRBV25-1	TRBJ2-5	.	TGTGCCAGCGTTAACGGCCGGAGATCGACGGGGGAGACCCAGTACTTC	CASVNGRRSTGETQYF
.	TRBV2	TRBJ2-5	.	TGTGCCAGCAGTGAGGAGGGTGGAGCAGAGACCCAGTACTTC	CASSEEGGAETQYF
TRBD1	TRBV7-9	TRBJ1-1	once	TGTGCCAGCAGTCGGGGACAGAACTATGGCTACACTGAAGCTTTCTTT	CASSRGQNYGYTEAFF
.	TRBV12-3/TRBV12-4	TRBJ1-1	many	TGTGCCAGCAGTTACGGGGCGACCTCTGAAGCTTTCTTT	CASSYGATSEAFF
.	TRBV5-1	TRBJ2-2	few	TGCGCCAGCTTCTACGGACCGTCGAACACCGGGGAGCTGTTTTTT	CASFYGPSNTGELFF
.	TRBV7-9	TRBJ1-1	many	TGTGCCAGCAGCCCGACAAGGAACACTGAAGCTTTCTTT	CASSPTRNTEAFF
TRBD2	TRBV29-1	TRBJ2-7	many	TGCAGCGTTGAGGGGACTAGCGGGATCCGGGGCTACGAGCAGTACTTC	CSVEGTSGIRGYEQYF
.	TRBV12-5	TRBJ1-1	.	TGTGCCAGCACTCCGGCCGGCAGGGACACTGAAGCTTTCTTT	CASTPAGRDTEAFF
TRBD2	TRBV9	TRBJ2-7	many	TGTGCCAGCAGCGTAGGAGGACTAGCGGGGAATTACGAGCAGTACTTC	CASSVGGLAGNYEQYF
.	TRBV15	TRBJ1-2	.	TGTGCCACCAGCAGTTTGGGACCCTATGGCTACACCTTC	CATSSLGPYGYTF
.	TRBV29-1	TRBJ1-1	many	TGCAGCGTATCCGGACGGATGAACACTGAAGCTTTCTTT	CSVSGRMNTEAFF
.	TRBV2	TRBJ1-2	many	TGTGCCAGCAGTGAGGCATCCTATGGCTACACCTTC	CASSEASYGYTF
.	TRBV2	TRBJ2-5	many	TGTGCCAGCAGTGATATGGAGGCCCAGTACTTC	CASSDMEAQYF
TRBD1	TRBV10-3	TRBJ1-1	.	TGTGCTCCCGGACAGGGCATGAACACTGAAGCTTTCTTT	CAPGQGMNTEAFF
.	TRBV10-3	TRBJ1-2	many	TGTGCCATCACCAGGGACGGATATGGCTACACCTTC	CAITRDGYGYTF
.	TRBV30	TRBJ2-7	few	TGTGCCTGCCTACCGGGGCCCGCCTACGAGCAGTACTTC	CACLPGPAYEQYF
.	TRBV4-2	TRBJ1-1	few	TGTGCCAGCAGCCAAGAAATAACAGAGAACACTGAAGCTTTCTTT	CASSQEITENTEAFF
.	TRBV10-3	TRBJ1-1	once	TGTGCCATCAGTGACCCGGGGACGTTGGAAGCTTTCTTT	CAISDPGTLEAFF
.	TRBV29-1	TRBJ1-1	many	TGCAGCGTCTCCGGGACAGAAGCTTTCTTT	CSVSGTEAFF
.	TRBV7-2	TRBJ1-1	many	TGTGCCAGCAGCTTAGTAGGGGCTTTTGAAGCTTTCTTT	CASSLVGAFEAFF
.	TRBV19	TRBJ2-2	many	TGTGCCAGTAGCAGGCGCCAGGGTGGGACCGGGGAGCTGTTTTTT	CASSRRQGGTGELFF
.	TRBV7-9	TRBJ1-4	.	TGTGCCAGCAGCATGGGACTAGCGGCAATTAGGGAAAAACTGTTTTTT	CASSMGLAAIREKLFF
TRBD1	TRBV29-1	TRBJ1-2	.	TGCAGCGTTGAGGGGACAGGGGATCCTTTCGGCTACACCTTC	CSVEGTGDPFGYTF
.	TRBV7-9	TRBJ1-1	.	TGTGCCAGCAGCTTGAATCCAACGGACAGCCCATGGGCTTTCTTT	CASSLNPTDSPWAFF
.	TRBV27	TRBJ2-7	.	TGTGCCTCCGGGACGGCAAACTACGAGCAGTACTTC	CASGTANYEQYF
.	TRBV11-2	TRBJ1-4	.	TGTGCCAGCAGCGACTCCCAGGGGACTAATGAAAAACTGTTTTTT	CASSDSQGTNEKLFF
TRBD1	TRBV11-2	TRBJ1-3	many	TGTGCCAGCAGCTTCGTCGGGACAGACGGAAACACCATATATTTT	CASSFVGTDGNTIYF
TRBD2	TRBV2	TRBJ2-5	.	TGTGCCAGCAGTTTCCTCGGGCTAGCGGGAGAGACCCAGTACTTC	CASSFLGLAGETQYF
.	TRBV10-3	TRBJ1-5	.	TGTGCCAGCCCAGCGAGGATCCAGCCCCAGCATTTT	CASPARIQPQHF
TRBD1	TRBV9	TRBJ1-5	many	TGTGCCAGCAGCCCGACAGGGTTCAATCAGCCCCAGCATTTT	CASSPTGFNQPQHF